This T cell receptor beta chain appears in the sequencing data of a study of metastatic and nonmetastatic thyroid tumors. Looking at the study overall: The comparison covered peripheral blood and tumor or nodule tissue in malignant and benign thyroid patients.

Each patient came to thyroid surgery without any prior treatment (of any kind). This clone was seen ten or more times. Its antigen is not known. Study results and caveats: Significantly higher TCR beta diversity was reportedly seen in malignant thyroid tumors than benign nodules, in blood and tumor.

Original methodology: A distant-metastasis classifier for papillary thyroid cancer was built using CDR3 differences across clinicopathological groups. MiXCR reprocessed the PCR reads for TCRdb. The V and J calls were determined by TCRdb, not by the authors. In the table there are tens of thousands of clones, around an eighth of which are singletons. This CDR3 is 17 amino acids long. V lost 5 bases and J lost 2; bases outside the gene matches: 14. CDR1 is MNHEY and CDR2 is SMNVEV in the germline V gene (reference sequence). The TCR comes from a female donor with papillary thyroid cancer or a benign thyroid nodule (not recorded which). Some clones in this sample may be carry-over from other donors' samples. What was sequenced was tumor tissue. V gene TRBV27 combines with J gene TRBJ1-2; 7 bases are a match to TRBD1. The CDR3 region is CASSAASTTGFNYGYTF. The CDR3 DNA reads TGTGCCAGCAGTGCGGCCTCTACGACAGGGTTCAACTATGGCTACACCTTC.